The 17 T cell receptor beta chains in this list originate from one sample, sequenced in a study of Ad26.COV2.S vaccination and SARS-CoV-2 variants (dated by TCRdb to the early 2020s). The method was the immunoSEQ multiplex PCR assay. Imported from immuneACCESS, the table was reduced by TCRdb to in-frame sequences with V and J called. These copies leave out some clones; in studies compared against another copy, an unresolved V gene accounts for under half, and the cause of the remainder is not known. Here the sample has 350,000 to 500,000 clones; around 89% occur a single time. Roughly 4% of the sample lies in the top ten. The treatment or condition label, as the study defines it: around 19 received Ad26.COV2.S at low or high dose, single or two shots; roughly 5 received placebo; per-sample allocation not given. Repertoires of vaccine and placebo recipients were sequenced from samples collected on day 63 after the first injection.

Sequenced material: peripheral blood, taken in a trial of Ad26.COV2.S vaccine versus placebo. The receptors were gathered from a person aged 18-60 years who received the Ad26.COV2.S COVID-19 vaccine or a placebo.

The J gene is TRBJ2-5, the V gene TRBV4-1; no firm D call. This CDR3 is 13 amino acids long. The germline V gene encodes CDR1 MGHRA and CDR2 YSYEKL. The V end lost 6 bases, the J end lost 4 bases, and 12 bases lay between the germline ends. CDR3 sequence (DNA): TGCGCCAGCAGTCCTCCCTCGCGAGAGACCCAGTACTTC. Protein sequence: CASSPPSRETQYF.

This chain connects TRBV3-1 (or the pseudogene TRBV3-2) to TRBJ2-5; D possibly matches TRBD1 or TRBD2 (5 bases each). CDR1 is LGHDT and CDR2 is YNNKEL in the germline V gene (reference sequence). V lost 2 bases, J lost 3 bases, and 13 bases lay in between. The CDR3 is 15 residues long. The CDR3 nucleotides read TGTGCCAGCAGCCAAAACCCGGGGCAGGAAGAGACCCAGTACTTC. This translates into CASSQNPGQEETQYF.

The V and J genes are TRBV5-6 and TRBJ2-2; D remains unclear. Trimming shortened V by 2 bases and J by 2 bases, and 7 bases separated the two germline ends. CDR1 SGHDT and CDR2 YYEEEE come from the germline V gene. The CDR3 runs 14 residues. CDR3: CASSFFTNTGELFF. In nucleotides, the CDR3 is TGTGCCAGCAGCTTTTTTACCAACACCGGGGAGCTGTTTTTT.

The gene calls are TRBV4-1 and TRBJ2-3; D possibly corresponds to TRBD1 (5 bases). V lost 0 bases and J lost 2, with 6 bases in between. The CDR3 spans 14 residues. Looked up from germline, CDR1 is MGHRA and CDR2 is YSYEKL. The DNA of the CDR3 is TGCGCCAGCAGCCAAGACAGGGTCACAGATACGCAGTATTTT. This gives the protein CASSQDRVTDTQYF.

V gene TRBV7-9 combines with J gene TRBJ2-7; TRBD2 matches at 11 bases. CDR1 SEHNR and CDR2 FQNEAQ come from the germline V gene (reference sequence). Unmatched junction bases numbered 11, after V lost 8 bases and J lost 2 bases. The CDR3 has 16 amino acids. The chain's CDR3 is CASGAPSGGQAYEQYF. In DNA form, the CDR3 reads TGTGCCAGCGGCGCACCTAGCGGGGGGCAAGCCTACGAGCAGTACTTC. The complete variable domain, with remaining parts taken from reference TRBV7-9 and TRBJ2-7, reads DTGVSQNPRHKITKRGQNVTFRCDPISEHNRLYWYRQTLGQGPEFLTYFQNEAQLEKSRLLSDRFSAERPKGSFSTLEIQRTEQGDSAMYLCASGAPSGGQAYEQYFGPGTRLTVT.

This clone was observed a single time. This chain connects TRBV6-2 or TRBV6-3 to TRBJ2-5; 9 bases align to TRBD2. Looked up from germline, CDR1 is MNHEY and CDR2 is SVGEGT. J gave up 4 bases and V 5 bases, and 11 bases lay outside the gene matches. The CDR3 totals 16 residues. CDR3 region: CASSPYSSGVGETQYF. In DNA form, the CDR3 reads TGTGCCAGCAGTCCGTACTCTAGCGGGGTGGGAGAGACCCAGTACTTC.

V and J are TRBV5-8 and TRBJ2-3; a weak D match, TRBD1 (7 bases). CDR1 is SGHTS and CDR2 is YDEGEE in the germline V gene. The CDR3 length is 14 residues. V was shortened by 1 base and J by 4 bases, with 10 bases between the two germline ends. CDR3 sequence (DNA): TGTGCCAGCAGCTTGCTCAGGGGGGCAGATACGCAGTATTTT. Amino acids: CASSLLRGADTQYF.

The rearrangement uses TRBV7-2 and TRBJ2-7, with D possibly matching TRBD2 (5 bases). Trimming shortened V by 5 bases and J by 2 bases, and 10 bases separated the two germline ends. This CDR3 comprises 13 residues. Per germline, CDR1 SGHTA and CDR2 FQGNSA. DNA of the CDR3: TGTGCCAGCAGCCACCGGGAAACCTACGAGCAGTACTTC. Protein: CASSHRETYEQYF.

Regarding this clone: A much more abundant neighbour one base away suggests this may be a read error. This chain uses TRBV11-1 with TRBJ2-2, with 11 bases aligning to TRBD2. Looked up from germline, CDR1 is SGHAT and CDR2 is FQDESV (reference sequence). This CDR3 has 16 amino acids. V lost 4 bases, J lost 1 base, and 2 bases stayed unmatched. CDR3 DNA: TGTGCCAGCAGCTCTGGACTAGCGGGGAACACCGGGGAGCTGTTTTTT. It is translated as CASSSGLAGNTGELFF. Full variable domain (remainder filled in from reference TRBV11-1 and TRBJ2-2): EAEVAQSPRYKITEKSQAVAFWCDPISGHATLYWYRQILGQGPELLVQFQDESVVDDSQLPKDRFSAERLKGVDSTLKIQPAELGDSAMYLCASSSGLAGNTGELFFGEGSRLTVL.

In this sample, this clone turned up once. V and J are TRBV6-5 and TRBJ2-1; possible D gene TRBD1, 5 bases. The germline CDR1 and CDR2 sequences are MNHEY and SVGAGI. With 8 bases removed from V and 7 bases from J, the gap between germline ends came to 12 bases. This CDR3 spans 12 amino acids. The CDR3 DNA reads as TGTGCCAGCGCGGTTCCAGGGAATGAGCAGTTCTTC. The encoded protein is CASAVPGNEQFF.

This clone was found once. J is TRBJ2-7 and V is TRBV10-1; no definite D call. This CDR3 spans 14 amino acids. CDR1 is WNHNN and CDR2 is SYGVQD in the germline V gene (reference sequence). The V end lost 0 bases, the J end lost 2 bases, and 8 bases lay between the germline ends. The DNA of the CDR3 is TGCGCCAGCAGTGAGTCGGGCGGAGCCTACGAGCAGTACTTC. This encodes CASSESGGAYEQYF.

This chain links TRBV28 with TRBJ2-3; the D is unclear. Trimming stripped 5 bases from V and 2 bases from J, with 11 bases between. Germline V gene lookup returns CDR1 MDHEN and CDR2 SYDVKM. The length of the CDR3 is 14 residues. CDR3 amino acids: CASSPWIDTDTQYF. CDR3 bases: TGTGCCAGCAGTCCCTGGATAGACACAGATACGCAGTATTTT.

The CDR3 DNA sequence: TGTGCCAGCAGCTTGTCTAGGGGACAGGGAAACACTGAAGCTTTCTTT. Translating gives CASSLSRGQGNTEAFF. The chain combines TRBV5-4 with TRBJ1-1, with 9 nucleotides matching TRBD1. The CDR3 loop spans 16 amino acids. From germline, CDR1 is SGHNT and CDR2 YYREEE (reference sequence). The J segment lost 2 bases and the V segment lost 1 base, leaving 6 bases of the junction unmatched.

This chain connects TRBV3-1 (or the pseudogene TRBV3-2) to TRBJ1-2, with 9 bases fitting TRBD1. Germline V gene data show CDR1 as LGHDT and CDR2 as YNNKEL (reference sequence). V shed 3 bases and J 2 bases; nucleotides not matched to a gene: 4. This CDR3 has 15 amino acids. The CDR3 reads CASSHSGTGNYGYTF. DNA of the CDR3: TGTGCCAGCAGCCACTCCGGGACAGGGAACTATGGCTACACCTTC.

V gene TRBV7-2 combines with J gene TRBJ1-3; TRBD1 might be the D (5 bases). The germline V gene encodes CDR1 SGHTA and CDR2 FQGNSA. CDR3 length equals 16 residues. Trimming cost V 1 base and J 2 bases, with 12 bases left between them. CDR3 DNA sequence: TGTGCCAGCAGCTTAGGAGGGGATAGTGCTGGAAACACCATATATTTT. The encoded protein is CASSLGGDSAGNTIYF.

The CDR3 spells CASSIPGGYNEQFF. The CDR3 DNA sequence: TGTGCCAGTAGTATACCAGGGGGCTACAATGAGCAGTTCTTC. The rearrangement links TRBV19 to TRBJ2-1; 7 positions agree with TRBD1. CDR1 LNHDA and CDR2 SQIVND come from the germline V gene (reference sequence). CDR3 length equals 14 residues. V shed 2 bases, J shed 3 bases, and the junction held 1 base outside the gene matches.

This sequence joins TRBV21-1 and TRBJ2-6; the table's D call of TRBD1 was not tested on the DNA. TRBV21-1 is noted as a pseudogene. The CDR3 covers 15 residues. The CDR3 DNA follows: TGTGCCAGCGGTGGACAGGGACCGGGGGCCAACGTCCTGACTTTC. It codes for CASGGQGPGANVLTF.